This T cell receptor (beta chain) emerged from a study of vaccination and CD4 T cells after COVID-19. Study-wide background: Overlapping spike peptides from SARS-CoV-2, HCoV-NL63, HCoV-OC43 and HCoV-229E served to stimulate the cells. General study results and limits: Data came from relatively few convalescent patients and lacked early post-infection timepoints.

The treatment denotes: approximately nine-day PBMC culture with coronavirus spike peptide pools or control peptides (ViraFEST assay). Positive PCR tests were logged from March through December 2020, ahead of US Alpha, Beta and Delta variants. Germline CDR1 is DFQATT and CDR2 is SNEGSKA (reference sequence). Trimming took off 3 bases at V and 1 base at J, with 16 bases between the two ends. This CDR3 region has 17 residues. Regarding this clonotype: Its cognate antigen is unknown.

Cultured CD4+ T cells had their DNA profiled by the Oncomine TCR Beta short-read assay. Scientists extracted genomic DNA from CD4+ T cells grown in culture. One entry per CDR3 protein results from TCRdb running MiXCR on the PCR reads. This table has roughly 20,000 distinct CDR3 sequences, approximately 40% appearing once. This specimen was CD4+ T cells from blood, cultured in vitro, taken after SARS-CoV-2 vaccination. The clonotype originates from a human donor who had recovered from COVID-19. The V and J genes are TRBV20-1 and TRBJ2-6, with D possibly TRBD1 on 6 matching bases. CDR3 sequence: CSASHQGLWSGANVLTF. In DNA form, the CDR3 reads TGCAGTGCTAGTCATCAGGGGTTGTGGTCTGGGGCCAACGTCCTGACTTTC.